The text below deals with one T cell receptor beta chain. The data were taken from a study of T cell responses to AZD1222 COVID-19 vaccine. Produced via immunoSEQ multiplex PCR; TCRdb's table is partial and in-frame only. The sample includes 150,000 to 200,000 clones, over 85% of them seen just once. The receptor was isolated from an adult in good health. This sample comprised peripheral blood, obtained on day 0 of AZD1222 vaccination.

CDR3 loop: CASGQGYTEAFF. The CDR3 coding sequence is TGTGCCAGCGGTCAGGGTTACACTGAAGCTTTCTTT. The chain joins TRBV25-1 to TRBJ1-1; a weak D match, TRBD1 (5 bases). CDR1 is MGHDK, CDR2 SYGVNS, per germline. The CDR3 totals 12 residues. Trimming cost V 8 bases and J 3 bases, with 10 bases left between them.